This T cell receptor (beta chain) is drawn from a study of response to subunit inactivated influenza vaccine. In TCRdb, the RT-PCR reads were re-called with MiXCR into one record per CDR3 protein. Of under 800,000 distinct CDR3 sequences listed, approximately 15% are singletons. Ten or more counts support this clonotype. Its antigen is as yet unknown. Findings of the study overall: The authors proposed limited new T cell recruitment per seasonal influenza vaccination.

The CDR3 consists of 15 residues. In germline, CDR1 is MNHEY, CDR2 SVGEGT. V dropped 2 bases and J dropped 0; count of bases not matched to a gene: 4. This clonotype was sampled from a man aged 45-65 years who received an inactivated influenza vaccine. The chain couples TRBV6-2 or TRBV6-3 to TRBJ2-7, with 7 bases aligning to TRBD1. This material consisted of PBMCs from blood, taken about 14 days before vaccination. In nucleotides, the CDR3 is TGTGCCAGCAGTTACCCCGGGACAGTCTCCTACGAGCAGTACTTC. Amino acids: CASSYPGTVSYEQYF.